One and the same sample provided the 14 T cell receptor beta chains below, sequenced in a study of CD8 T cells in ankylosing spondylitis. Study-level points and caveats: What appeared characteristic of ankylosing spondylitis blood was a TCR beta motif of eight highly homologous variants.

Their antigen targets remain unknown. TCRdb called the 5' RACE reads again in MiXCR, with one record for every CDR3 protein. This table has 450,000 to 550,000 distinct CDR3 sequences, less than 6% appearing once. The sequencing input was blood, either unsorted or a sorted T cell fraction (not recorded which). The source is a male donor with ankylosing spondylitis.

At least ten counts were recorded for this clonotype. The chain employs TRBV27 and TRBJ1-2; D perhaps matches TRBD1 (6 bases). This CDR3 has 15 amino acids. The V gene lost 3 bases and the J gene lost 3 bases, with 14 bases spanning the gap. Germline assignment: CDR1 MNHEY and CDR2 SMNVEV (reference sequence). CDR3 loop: CASSLGQGRDYGYTF. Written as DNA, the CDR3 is TGTGCCAGCAGTTTGGGGCAGGGGCGGGACTATGGCTACACCTTC.

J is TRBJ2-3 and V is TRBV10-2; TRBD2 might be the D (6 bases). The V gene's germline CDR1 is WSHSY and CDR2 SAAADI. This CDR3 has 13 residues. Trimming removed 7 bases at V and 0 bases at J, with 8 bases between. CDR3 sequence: CASKAGSTDTQYF. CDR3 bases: TGCGCCAGCAAAGCGGGTAGCACAGATACGCAGTATTTT.

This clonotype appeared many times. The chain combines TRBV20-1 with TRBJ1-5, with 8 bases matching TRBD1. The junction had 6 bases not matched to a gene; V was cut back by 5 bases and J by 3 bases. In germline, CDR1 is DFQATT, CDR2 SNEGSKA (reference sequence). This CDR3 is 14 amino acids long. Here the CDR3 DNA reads TGCAGTGCTGTGACAGGGGCGATCAATCAGCCCCAGCATTTT. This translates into CSAVTGAINQPQHF.

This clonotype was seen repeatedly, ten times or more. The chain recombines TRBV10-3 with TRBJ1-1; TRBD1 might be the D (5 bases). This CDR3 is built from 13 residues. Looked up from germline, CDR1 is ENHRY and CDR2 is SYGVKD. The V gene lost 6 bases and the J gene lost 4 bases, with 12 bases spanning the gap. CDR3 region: CAIRTGLSTEAFF. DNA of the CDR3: TGTGCCATCAGAACGGGACTCTCCACTGAAGCTTTCTTT.

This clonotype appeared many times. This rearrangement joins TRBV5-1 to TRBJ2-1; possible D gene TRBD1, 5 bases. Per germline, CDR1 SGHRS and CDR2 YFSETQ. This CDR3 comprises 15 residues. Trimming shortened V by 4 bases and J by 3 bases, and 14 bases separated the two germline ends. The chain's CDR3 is CASSPSGPNYNEQFF. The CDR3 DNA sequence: TGCGCCAGCAGCCCGTCAGGGCCTAACTACAATGAGCAGTTCTTC.

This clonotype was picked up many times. CDR3 protein: CAISERSGPTSYGYTF. The CDR3 region has the DNA TGTGCCATCAGTGAAAGGTCAGGGCCAACCTCCTATGGCTACACCTTC. The chain recombines TRBV10-3 with TRBJ1-2, with D possibly being TRBD1 (5 bases). Germline CDR1 ENHRY, CDR2 SYGVKD. The CDR3 length is 16 residues. V was clipped by 3 bases and J by 4 bases, with 18 bases between them.

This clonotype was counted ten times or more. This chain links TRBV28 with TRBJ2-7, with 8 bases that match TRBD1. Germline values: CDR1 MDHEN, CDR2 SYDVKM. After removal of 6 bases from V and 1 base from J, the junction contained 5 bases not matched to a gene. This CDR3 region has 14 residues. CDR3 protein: CASRDRETSYEQYF. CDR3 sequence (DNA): TGTGCCAGCAGGGACAGGGAAACTTCCTACGAGCAGTACTTC. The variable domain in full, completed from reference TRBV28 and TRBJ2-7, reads DVKVTQSSRYLVKRTGEKVFLECVQDMDHENMFWYRQDPGLGLRLIYFSYDVKMKEKGDIPEGYSVSREKKERFSLILESASTNQTSMYLCASRDRETSYEQYFGPGTRLTVT.

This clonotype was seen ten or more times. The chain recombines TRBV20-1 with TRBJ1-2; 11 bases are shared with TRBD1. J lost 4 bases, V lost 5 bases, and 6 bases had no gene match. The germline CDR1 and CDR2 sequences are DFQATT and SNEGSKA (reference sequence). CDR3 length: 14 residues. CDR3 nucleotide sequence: TGCAGTGCTGGACAGGGGGCCATCGCCTATGGCTACACCTTC. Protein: CSAGQGAIAYGYTF.

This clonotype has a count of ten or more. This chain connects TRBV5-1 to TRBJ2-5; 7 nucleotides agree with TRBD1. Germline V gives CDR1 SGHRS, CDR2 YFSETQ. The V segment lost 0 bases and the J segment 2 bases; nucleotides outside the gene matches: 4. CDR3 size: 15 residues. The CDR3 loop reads CASSLVQGEQETQYF. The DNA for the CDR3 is TGCGCCAGCAGCTTGGTTCAGGGGGAACAAGAGACCCAGTACTTC. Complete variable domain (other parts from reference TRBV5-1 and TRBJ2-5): KAGVTQTPRYLIKTRGQQVTLSCSPISGHRSVSWYQQTPGQGLQFLFEYFSETQRNKGNFPGRFSGRQFSNSRSEMNVSTLELGDSALYLCASSLVQGEQETQYFGPGTRLLVL.

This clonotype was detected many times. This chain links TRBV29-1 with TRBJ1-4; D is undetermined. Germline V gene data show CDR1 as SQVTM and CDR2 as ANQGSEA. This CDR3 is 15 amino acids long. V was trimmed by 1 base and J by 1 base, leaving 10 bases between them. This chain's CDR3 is CSVEGIRGTNEKLFF. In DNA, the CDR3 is TGCAGCGTTGAAGGGATAAGAGGAACTAATGAAAAACTGTTTTTT.

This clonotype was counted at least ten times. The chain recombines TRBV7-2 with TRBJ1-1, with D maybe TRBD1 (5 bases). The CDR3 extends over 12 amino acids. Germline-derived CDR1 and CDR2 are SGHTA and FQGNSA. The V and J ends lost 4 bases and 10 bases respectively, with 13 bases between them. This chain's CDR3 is CASSSTPGVAFF. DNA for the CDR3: TGTGCCAGCAGCTCCACCCCGGGGGTAGCTTTCTTT.

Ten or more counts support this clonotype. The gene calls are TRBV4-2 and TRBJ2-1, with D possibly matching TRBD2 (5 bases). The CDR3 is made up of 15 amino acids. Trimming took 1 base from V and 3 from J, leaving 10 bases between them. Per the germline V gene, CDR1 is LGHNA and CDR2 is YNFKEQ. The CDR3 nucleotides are TGTGCCAGCAGCCAAGCGCGACTAAGCTACAATGAGCAGTTCTTC. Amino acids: CASSQARLSYNEQFF.

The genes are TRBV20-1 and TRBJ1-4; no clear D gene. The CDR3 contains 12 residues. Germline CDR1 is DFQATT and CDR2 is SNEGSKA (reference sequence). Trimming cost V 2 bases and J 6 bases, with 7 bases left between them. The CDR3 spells CSARTEDEKLFF. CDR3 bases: TGCAGTGCTAGAACAGAGGATGAAAAACTGTTTTTT.

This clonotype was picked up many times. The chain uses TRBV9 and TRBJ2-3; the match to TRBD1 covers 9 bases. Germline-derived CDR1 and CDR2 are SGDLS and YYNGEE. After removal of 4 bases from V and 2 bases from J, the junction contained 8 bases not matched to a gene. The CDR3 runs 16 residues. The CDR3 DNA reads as TGTGCCAGCAGCTTCCGGGACAGGGTAGCCACAGATACGCAGTATTTT. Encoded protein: CASSFRDRVATDTQYF.